Described below is a single TCR beta chain sequence and its context. Its matching antigen is unknown. The data originate from a study of CD8+ T cells in alopecia areata. Reverse transcribed after extraction, RNA yielded cDNA as the sequencing template. Generated by immunoSEQ multiplex PCR, the TCRdb table keeps only in-frame clones and is missing some. In the table there are about 190,000 clones, roughly three fifths of which are singletons. Treatment indicated: oral pan-JAK inhibitor, 5-10 mg twice daily. Broader study findings: Resident alphabeta T-cell populations of normal skin are likewise subject to sequencing in scalp samples.

The length of the CDR3 is 13 residues. Per the germline V gene, CDR1 is SQVTM and CDR2 is ANQGSEA. The germline V and J ends were trimmed by 8 bases and 2 bases, with 16 bases remaining between them. The chain carries TRBV29-1 and TRBJ2-7; perhaps TRBD2 as D (6 bases). The sample consisted of CD4+ T cells sorted from blood, taken at week 4, from a patient treated with tofacitinib. The receptor comes from a human donor with alopecia areata. This CDR3 is CSLSGDPPYEQYF. In DNA form, the CDR3 reads TGCAGCCTCTCGGGGGATCCGCCCTACGAGCAGTACTTC.